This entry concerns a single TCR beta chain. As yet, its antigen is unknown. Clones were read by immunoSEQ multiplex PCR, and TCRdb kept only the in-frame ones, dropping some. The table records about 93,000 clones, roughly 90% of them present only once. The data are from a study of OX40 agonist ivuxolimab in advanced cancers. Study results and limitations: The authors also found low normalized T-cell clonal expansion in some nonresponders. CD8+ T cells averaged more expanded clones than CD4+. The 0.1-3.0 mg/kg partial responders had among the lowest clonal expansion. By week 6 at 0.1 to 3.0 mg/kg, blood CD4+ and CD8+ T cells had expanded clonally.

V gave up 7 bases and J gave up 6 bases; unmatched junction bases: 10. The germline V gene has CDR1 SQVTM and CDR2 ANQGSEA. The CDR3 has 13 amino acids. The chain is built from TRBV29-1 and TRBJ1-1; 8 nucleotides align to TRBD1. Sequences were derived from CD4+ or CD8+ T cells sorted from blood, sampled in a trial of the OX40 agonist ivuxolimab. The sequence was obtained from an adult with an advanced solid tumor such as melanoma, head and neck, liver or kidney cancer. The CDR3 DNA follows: TGCAGCGGACGCCCAGGGGGCCGGGCTGAAGCTTTCTTT. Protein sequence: CSGRPGGRAEAFF.